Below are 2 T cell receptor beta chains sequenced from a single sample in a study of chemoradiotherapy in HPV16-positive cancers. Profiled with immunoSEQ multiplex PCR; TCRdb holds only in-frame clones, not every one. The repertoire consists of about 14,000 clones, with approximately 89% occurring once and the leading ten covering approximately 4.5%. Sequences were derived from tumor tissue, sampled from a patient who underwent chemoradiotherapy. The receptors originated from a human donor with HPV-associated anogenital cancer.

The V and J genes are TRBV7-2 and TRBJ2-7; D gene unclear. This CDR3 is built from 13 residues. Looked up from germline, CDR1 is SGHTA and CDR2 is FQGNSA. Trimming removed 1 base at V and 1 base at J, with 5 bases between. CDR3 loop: CASSLELSYEQYF. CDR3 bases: TGTGCCAGCAGCTTAGAGTTATCCTACGAGCAGTACTTC.

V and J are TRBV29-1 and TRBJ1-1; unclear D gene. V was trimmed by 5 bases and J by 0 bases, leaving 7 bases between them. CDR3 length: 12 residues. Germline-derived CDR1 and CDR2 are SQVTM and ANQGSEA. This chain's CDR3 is CSVCQLNTEAFF. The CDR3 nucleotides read TGCAGCGTTTGCCAGCTGAACACTGAAGCTTTCTTT.